This T cell receptor (beta chain) was recovered during a study of blood T cell repertoires in COVID-19 (dated by TCRdb to the early 2020s). About the full investigation: Samples from collaborators originated in the United States, Italy and Spain and spanned both the acute and convalescent phases of COVID-19. Samples came from the ongoing ImmuneRACE study (first 160 participants) plus 1,254 subjects from 6 global collaborators. The dataset comprised deeply sampled blood TCRbeta repertoires from subjects exposed to, actively infected with, or recovered from COVID-19. A freely available public database, intended as a resource for researchers studying the immune response to SARS-CoV-2, is where the repertoires were released. Where HLA class I and class II types were available, the types were taken from metadata supplied by the sample provider, not from assay-based typing. The material from the prospective study consisted of cDNA or gDNA derived from T cells, B-cell-depleted T cells, or PBMCs. A de-identified subject ID, COVID-19 status, age in years and sex were almost always included in the sample metadata. Summary of the overall study and its limitations: The quantity of clinical and demographic metadata differed by source and by participant and was supplied without curation.

About this clone itself: No antigen is known for it. Base qualities are not recorded, but no much larger clone differs from it by a single base.

At one collaborating source in Seattle, patients were enrolled during active infection and were followed longitudinally through the course of disease. Collaborating institutions collected whole blood in K2EDTA tubes following their own protocols. For TCRbeta analysis, collaborators shipped samples as frozen whole blood, isolated PBMCs, or DNA extracted from either of those sample types. V loses 2 bases at its end and J loses 0 bases; junction bases beyond the gene matches: 1. The germline V gene encodes CDR1 MDHEN and CDR2 SYDVKM. Its CDR3 holds 15 amino acids, cysteine through phenylalanine. Solely the CDR3 DNA is kept, with 45 bases framed from the first base. TCRbeta CDR3 regions were amplified from genomic DNA by means of the immunoSEQ Assay, a bias-controlled multiplex PCR. The paper's data handling went like this. Within the assay, amplification of reference gene primers was used to estimate how many nucleated cells each sample contained. Sequence reads were collapsed and filtered to measure the absolute abundance of every unique TCRbeta CDR3 rearrangement. For each sample, productive Simpson clonality was calculated as the square root of Simpson's diversity index across productive rearrangements. TCRdb took over this immuneACCESS table, retaining in-frame rearrangements with V and J assigned. Such tables are incomplete; in checked studies, under half of the missing clones stem from an unresolved V gene, and the remainder is unexplained. From that table come the V and J calls and clone size; the DNA was used to work out D and trimming. For this sample there are 200,000 to 250,000 clones; 92% appear just once. The ten top clones hold 0.65% to 0.85% of the sample.

The material sequenced was peripheral blood. The chain is assembled from TRBV28 and TRBJ2-1, with 7 junctional bases fitting TRBD1. The sequence came from a man in his 60s with COVID-19, enrolled during active disease. The CDR3 sequence is CASSLRGPSYNEQFF. The DNA is as follows: TGTGCCAGCAGTTTAAGGGGGCCCTCCTACAATGAGCAGTTCTTC.